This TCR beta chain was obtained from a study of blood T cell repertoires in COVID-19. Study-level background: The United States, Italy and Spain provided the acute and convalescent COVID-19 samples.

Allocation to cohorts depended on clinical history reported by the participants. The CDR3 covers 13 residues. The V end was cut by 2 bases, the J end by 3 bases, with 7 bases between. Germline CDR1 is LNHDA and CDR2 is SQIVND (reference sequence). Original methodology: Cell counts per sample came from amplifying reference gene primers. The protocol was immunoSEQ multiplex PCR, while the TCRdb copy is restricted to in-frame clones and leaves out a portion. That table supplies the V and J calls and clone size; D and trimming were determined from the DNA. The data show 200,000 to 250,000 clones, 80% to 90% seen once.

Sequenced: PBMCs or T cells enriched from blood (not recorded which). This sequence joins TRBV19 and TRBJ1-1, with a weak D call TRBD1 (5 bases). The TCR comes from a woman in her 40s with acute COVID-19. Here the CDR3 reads CASSISRDTEAFF. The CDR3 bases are TGTGCCAGTAGTATAAGCAGGGACACTGAAGCTTTCTTT.